This T cell receptor (beta chain) was retrieved from a study of T cells in Graves' hyperthyroidism and ophthalmopathy. The wider study: Upon initial diagnosis and before any treatment, peripheral blood was collected. Findings of the study overall: Blood also held most thyroid clonotypes expanded beyond 0.001.

Hyperthyroidism patients were newly diagnosed, had disease duration under 2 months, and were aged 18 to 65 years. Clinical symptoms, serum thyroxine, TRAb, thyroid ultrasound and orbital computed tomography informed diagnoses. This CDR3 spans 15 amino acids. V shed 8 bases, J shed 3 bases, and the junction held 9 bases outside the gene matches. Germline lookup yields CDR1 MNHNS and CDR2 SASEGT. From RNA transcripts, TCR beta CDR3 regions were amplified. In the first-round RT-PCR of the TCR CDR3, the HTBI primer set was used. TCRdb used MiXCR to reprocess the multiplex PCR reads, holding one entry per CDR3 protein. This sample has more than 450,000 distinct CDR3 sequences, with around 13% found just once. A few counts support this clonotype. The antigen remains undetermined.

The chain has TRBV6-1 and TRBJ2-1; 8 nucleotides match TRBD2. The receptor's source is a woman in her thirties or forties with Graves' hyperthyroidism. Sequencing input: blood. The CDR3 sequence is CASLPLADYYNEQFF. The CDR3 DNA reads as TGTGCCAGCTTGCCACTAGCGGACTACTACAATGAGCAGTTCTTC.